This T cell receptor (beta chain) is from a study of T-cell memory formation after mild COVID-19. Study information: Largely, the TCR clusters proved donor specific.

Constant-segment primers were used for 5'RACE, and the resulting TCR alpha and TCR beta cDNA libraries carried sample barcodes and UMIs. In TCRdb, the 5' RACE reads were re-called with MiXCR into one record per CDR3 protein. Altogether about 45,000 distinct CDR3 sequences are present, under 7.5% being singletons, with the ten largest covering approximately 1.5%. This clonotype was seen a handful of times. Sequencing was performed on PBMCs or a T cell subset sorted from them (not recorded which). This receptor was taken from a man younger than 30 who had mild COVID-19 (a few samples of this study predate the infection). Cell type and time point are not known.

Written as DNA, the CDR3 is TGTGCCAGCAGCCGAACAGGGGGCGATGAAAAACTGTTTTTT. Translation: CASSRTGGDEKLFF. The chain combines TRBV5-6 with TRBJ1-4, with TRBD1 matching over 9 bases. Germline loops: CDR1 SGHDT, CDR2 YYEEEE. Germline trimming cut 4 bases from V and 6 bases from J; bases unmatched to any gene: 4. CDR3 length: 14 residues. Filled out from reference TRBV5-6 and TRBJ1-4, the complete variable domain reads DAGVTQSPTHLIKTRGQQVTLRCSPKSGHDTVSWYQQALGQGPQFIFQYYEEEERQRGNFPDRFSGHQFPNYSSELNVNALLLGDSALYLCASSRTGGDEKLFFGSGTQLSVL.